The clone carrying this TCR beta chain was counted only a few times. Expressed TCRB transcripts were sequenced after all isolated RNA was converted to cDNA. The table came from immunoSEQ multiplex PCR; TCRdb's copy has only in-frame clones and leaves some out. The table records 300,000 to 450,000 clones, roughly 21% of them present only once. These data are taken from a study of beta chain features in type 1 diabetes. Germline CDR1 MDHEN, CDR2 SYDVKM. The CDR3 sequence is 14 residues long. The germline V and J ends were trimmed by 7 bases and 2 bases, with 14 bases remaining between them. The sequencing input was naive CD4+ T cells from blood. The receptor's source is a woman aged 18 to 35 in good health. The genes are TRBV28 and TRBJ1-2, with D unclear. The DNA for the CDR3 is TGTGCCAGCACCAACTATCCGAGGAACTATGGCTACACCTTC. It translates to CASTNYPRNYGYTF.